This T cell receptor beta chain emerged from a study of control samples from healthy donors and cancer patients. The germline gives CDR1 LNHDA, CDR2 SQIVND (reference sequence). The CDR3 is 13 residues long. The trim removed 6 bases at V and 7 bases at J, leaving 8 bases unmatched. Clones were sequenced by immunoSEQ multiplex PCR, and TCRdb holds only the in-frame ones, with some missing. The sample lists 65,000 to 70,000 clones; around 84% were seen once. This clone came up once. This clonotype originated in a woman in her forties or fifties with lung cancer. Sequencing used PBMCs. V and J are TRBV19 and TRBJ1-1, with 7 nucleotides matching TRBD1. The CDR3 sequence is CASRRGQANEAFF. CDR3 DNA: TGTGCCAGTAGGAGAGGACAGGCGAATGAAGCTTTCTTT.